A single sample gave rise to the 29 T cell receptor beta chains below, sequenced in a study of cytomegalovirus exposure and HLA in healthy donors. Primers for the PCR totalled 60 Vbeta and 13 Jbeta. The protocol was immunoSEQ multiplex PCR, while the TCRdb copy is restricted to in-frame clones and leaves out a portion. The sample holds some 120,000 clones, under 85% seen once. Sample: PBMCs. Receptor source: a man in his forties in good health and CMV-seropositive.

This chain uses TRBV4-1 with TRBJ2-7, with 9 bases that match TRBD1. Per the germline V gene, CDR1 is MGHRA and CDR2 is YSYEKL. Trimming at V came to 1 base and at J to 3 bases, leaving 13 bases not matched to a gene. This CDR3 has 18 residues. CDR3 protein: CASSQAGPRGQGHYEQYF. The CDR3 nucleotides read TGCGCCAGCAGCCAAGCGGGGCCAAGGGGACAGGGCCACTACGAGCAGTACTTC.

The chain recombines TRBV19 with TRBJ2-1; TRBD2 is a possible D gene (6 bases). Germline V lookup: CDR1 LNHDA, CDR2 SQIVND (reference sequence). There are 11 residues in the CDR3. The V end lost 11 bases, the J end lost 6 bases, and 11 bases lay between the germline ends. CDR3 in amino acids: CALDGGNEQFF. CDR3 bases: TGTGCCCTGGACGGGGGCAATGAGCAGTTCTTC.

The V and J genes are TRBV6-5 and TRBJ2-1, with 11 bases identical to TRBD2. This CDR3 region has 16 residues. Germline V lookup: CDR1 MNHEY, CDR2 SVGAGI. The V segment lost 4 bases and the J segment 4 bases; nucleotides outside the gene matches: 6. DNA of the CDR3: TGTGCCAGCAGTTCCGTGACTAGCGGGGCATACAATGAGCAGTTCTTC. This codes for CASSSVTSGAYNEQFF.

The chain carries TRBV6-5 and TRBJ2-7, with D possibly matching TRBD2 (6 bases). This CDR3 comprises 15 residues. V lost 2 bases and J lost 0, with 11 bases in between. The V gene's germline CDR1 is MNHEY and CDR2 SVGAGI. CDR3 residues: CASSYRGKSSYEQYF. The CDR3 DNA reads TGTGCCAGCAGTTACCGGGGGAAAAGCTCCTACGAGCAGTACTTC.

The V gene is TRBV5-1, the J gene TRBJ1-5; D is possibly TRBD1 (5 bases). CDR1 SGHRS and CDR2 YFSETQ come from the germline V gene. The germline V and J ends were trimmed by 0 bases and 2 bases, with 9 bases remaining between them. The CDR3 extends over 15 amino acids. CDR3 DNA sequence: TGCGCCAGCAGCTTGGATGGAGGGGGCAATCAGCCCCAGCATTTT. This translates into CASSLDGGGNQPQHF.

The rearrangement joins TRBV7-9 to TRBJ1-1, with D perhaps matching TRBD1 (5 bases). V was pared by 5 bases and J by 0 bases, with 16 bases between. The V gene's germline CDR1 is SEHNR and CDR2 FQNEAQ (reference sequence). The CDR3 extends over 16 amino acids. The DNA of the CDR3 is TGTGCCAGCAGCCCCCCCGGAACGGGGGTGAACACTGAAGCTTTCTTT. This translates into CASSPPGTGVNTEAFF.

As concerns this clone: Other nucleotide sequences in the sample specify the same CDR3. The genes are TRBV18 and TRBJ2-7; tentative D call: TRBD1 (6 bases). The CDR3 consists of 14 residues. The germline V gene has CDR1 KGHSH and CDR2 LQKENI. Trimming cost V 1 base and J 2 bases, with 9 bases left between them. The CDR3 loop reads CASSPRQGTYEQYF. The CDR3 nucleotides read TGTGCCAGCTCACCACGGCAGGGGACCTACGAGCAGTACTTC.

This clone has more than one count but fewer than ten. The J gene is TRBJ2-7, the V gene TRBV5-1; D call uncertain. This CDR3 region has 16 residues. Per the germline V gene, CDR1 is SGHRS and CDR2 is YFSETQ. V was clipped by 1 base and J by 3 bases, with 17 bases between them. CDR3 sequence: CASSLPRIGSNYEQYF. CDR3 in DNA: TGCGCCAGCAGCTTGCCTAGGATAGGCTCAAACTACGAGCAGTACTTC.

This clone came up once. The junction departs from germline at one end; a sequencing error may be responsible. V usage is TRBV7-2 and J usage is TRBJ2-6; D is perhaps TRBD1 (5 bases). CDR3 length equals 17 residues. CDR1 and CDR2 (germline): SGHTA, FQGNSA. CDR3 nucleotides: TGTGCCAGCAGCTTATCTTATCGGGTTTCTGGGGCCAACGGCCTGACTTTC. It yields the protein CASSLSYRVSGANGLTF. Drawing the rest from reference TRBV7-2 and TRBJ2-6, the complete variable domain is GAGVSQSPSNKVTEKGKDVELRCDPISGHTALYWYRQSLGQGLEFLIYFQGNSAPDKSGLPSDRFSAERTGGSVSTLTIQRTQQEDSAVYLCASSLSYRVSGANGLTFGAGSRLTVL.

This chain links TRBV7-9 with TRBJ1-4; D is uncertain. This CDR3 region has 14 residues. Germline V gene data show CDR1 as SEHNR and CDR2 as FQNEAQ (reference sequence). The V end lost 0 bases, the J end lost 8 bases, and 10 bases lay between the germline ends. Here the CDR3 reads CASSLAGVNEKLFF. In DNA, the CDR3 is TGTGCCAGCAGCTTAGCGGGAGTCAACGAAAAACTGTTTTTT.

By proportion, this clone is medium-sized. The V gene is TRBV6-4, the J gene TRBJ2-2, with 9 nucleotides matching TRBD1. The germline CDR1 and CDR2 sequences are MRHNA and SNTAGT. Trimming at V came to 2 bases and at J to 3 bases, leaving 1 base not matched to a gene. This CDR3 comprises 15 residues. For the CDR3, the DNA is TGTGCCAGCAGTGACGGGGACAGGGACACCGGGGAGCTGTTTTTT. This translates into CASSDGDRDTGELFF.

This clone has just one count. This rearrangement joins TRBV18 to TRBJ1-1, with D maybe TRBD1 (5 bases). Germline lookup yields CDR1 KGHSH and CDR2 LQKENI. V gave up 3 bases and J gave up 3 bases, with 11 bases separating them. The CDR3 loop spans 14 amino acids. The CDR3 here is CASSPLQADTEAFF. In DNA form, the CDR3 reads TGTGCCAGCTCACCTTTACAGGCGGACACTGAAGCTTTCTTT.

This chain joins TRBV7-9 and TRBJ2-4; possible D gene TRBD2, 6 bases. This CDR3 region has 13 residues. Trimming stripped 7 bases from V and 7 bases from J, with 14 bases between. The germline V gene encodes CDR1 SEHNR and CDR2 FQNEAQ (reference sequence). The CDR3 loop reads CASNQPGLNIQYF. CDR3 DNA sequence: TGTGCCAGCAACCAACCGGGACTTAACATTCAGTACTTC. The full variable domain, rest sourced from reference TRBV7-9 and TRBJ2-4, is DTGVSQNPRHKITKRGQNVTFRCDPISEHNRLYWYRQTLGQGPEFLTYFQNEAQLEKSRLLSDRFSAERPKGSFSTLEIQRTEQGDSAMYLCASNQPGLNIQYFGAGTRLSVL.

This clone was observed a single time. At one of its ends the junction is not consistent with the germline gene, which may arise from a read error. The V call is TRBV7-9, the J call TRBJ2-7; TRBD1 might be the D (5 bases). Germline assignment: CDR1 SEHNR and CDR2 FQNEAQ (reference sequence). CDR3 length: 13 residues. The CDR3 nucleotides are TGTTCCAGCAGCTTCGACAGAGACTACGAGCAGTACTTC. Encoded protein: CSSSFDRDYEQYF.

The sample holds a few counts of this clone. The CDR3 DNA sequence: TGTGCCAGCACCAGAAGCGGGGAAAACAATGAGCAGTTCTTC. Amino acid sequence: CASTRSGENNEQFF. The chain recombines TRBV7-2 with TRBJ2-1, with TRBD2 matching over 7 bases. The length of the CDR3 is 14 residues. Germline CDR1 reads SGHTA; CDR2 reads FQGNSA. V trimming: 7 bases; J trimming: 5 bases; junction bases outside the gene matches: 8.

The chain employs TRBV6-5 and TRBJ1-2; D is perhaps TRBD1 (6 bases). Germline V CDR1 and CDR2: MNHEY, SVGAGI. V lost 10 bases and J lost 8, with 26 bases in between. The CDR3 runs to 15 residues. The CDR3 bases are TGTGCCACCCTAAAAGGCCTGGGACATGAGGCCGGCTACACCTTC. Its translation: CATLKGLGHEAGYTF.

The chain carries TRBV9 and TRBJ1-6, with 11 bases aligning to TRBD1. V lost 3 bases and J lost 6; bases outside the gene matches: 8. The CDR3 contains 17 residues. Germline CDR1 SGDLS, CDR2 YYNGEE. The CDR3 DNA is TGTGCCAGCAGCGCACTCGGGACAGGGGGTAGTAATTCACCCCTCCACTTT. Translating gives CASSALGTGGSNSPLHF.

V usage is TRBV28 and J usage is TRBJ2-5; 7 bases are shared with TRBD1. Trimming at V came to 7 bases and at J to 5 bases, leaving 13 bases not matched to a gene. The length of the CDR3 is 15 residues. Germline V gene data show CDR1 as MDHEN and CDR2 as SYDVKM. The CDR3 loop reads CASISDRVGGETQYF. Here the CDR3 DNA reads TGTGCCAGCATATCAGACAGGGTCGGTGGGGAGACCCAGTACTTC.

This chain joins TRBV10-1 and TRBJ1-2, with D possibly being TRBD1 (6 bases). Germline CDR1 and CDR2: WNHNN and SYGVQD (reference sequence). The CDR3 spans 13 residues. V lost 6 bases and J 6 bases, leaving 14 bases between the germline ends. CDR3 in amino acids: CASRKGGTDGYTF. As DNA, the CDR3 is TGCGCCAGCAGGAAGGGGGGGACGGATGGCTACACCTTC.

The chain joins TRBV6-5 to TRBJ1-1; TRBD1 aligns across 7 bases. The trim removed 7 bases at V and 4 bases at J, leaving 3 bases unmatched. CDR3 length: 12 amino acids. Per germline, CDR1 MNHEY and CDR2 SVGAGI. CDR3 residues: CASMYRGTEAFF. CDR3 coding DNA: TGTGCCAGCATGTACAGGGGCACTGAAGCTTTCTTT.

J is TRBJ2-1 and V is TRBV7-6; TRBD2 aligns across 11 bases. CDR3 length: 17 residues. Germline CDR1 is SGHVS and CDR2 is FNYEAQ. V trimming: 1 base; J trimming: 6 bases; junction bases outside the gene matches: 8. This CDR3 is CASSLVPSGGKFNEQFF. The DNA of the CDR3 is TGTGCCAGCAGCTTAGTTCCTAGCGGGGGGAAGTTCAATGAGCAGTTCTTC.

The chain uses TRBV27 and TRBJ1-2; 10 bases line up with TRBD1. Germline V lookup: CDR1 MNHEY, CDR2 SMNVEV (reference sequence). The CDR3 spans 14 residues. J gave up 2 bases and V 7 bases, and 4 bases lay outside the gene matches. The CDR3, as DNA: TGTGCCAGCACCCAGACAGGGGGCAACTATGGCTACACCTTC. Its protein is CASTQTGGNYGYTF.

The chain combines TRBV7-2 with TRBJ1-2; perhaps TRBD1 as D (5 bases). Trimming pared 1 base from V and 2 bases from J, leaving 14 bases between. Germline values: CDR1 SGHTA, CDR2 FQGNSA. CDR3 length: 16 residues. CDR3 coding DNA: TGTGCCAGCAGCTTAGTTGGGACTACAAACAACTATGGCTACACCTTC. Translation gives CASSLVGTTNNYGYTF.

The chain is built from TRBV10-3 and TRBJ2-6, with 7 positions matching TRBD1. The V gene's germline CDR1 is ENHRY and CDR2 SYGVKD. The junction had 8 bases not matched to a gene; V was cut back by 4 bases and J by 2 bases. The length of the CDR3 is 17 residues. In DNA form, the CDR3 reads TGTGCCATCAGTGCACCGGGACAGACGACTGGGGCCAACGTCCTGACTTTC. Translation: CAISAPGQTTGANVLTF.

The chain employs TRBV15 and TRBJ1-6, with 8 nucleotides matching TRBD1. V was pared by 2 bases and J by 7 bases, with 4 bases of the junction left unmatched. Germline V lookup: CDR1 LNHNV, CDR2 YYDKDF (reference sequence). The CDR3 runs to 15 residues. CDR3 nucleotides: TGTGCCACCAGCAGACAGACAGGGGTGAATTCACCCCTCCACTTT. Amino acid sequence: CATSRQTGVNSPLHF.

V and J are TRBV5-6 and TRBJ2-7, with D possibly being TRBD1 (5 bases). V was cut by 1 base and J by 3 bases, with 20 bases left in between. The CDR3 spans 17 residues. CDR1 is SGHDT and CDR2 is YYEEEE in the germline V gene. CDR3 coding DNA: TGTGCCAGCAGCTTGTCGCATTGGACACCCAGACTCTACGAGCAGTACTTC. Translation gives CASSLSHWTPRLYEQYF.

The rearrangement joins TRBV14 to TRBJ2-1; 7 bases are a match to TRBD1. CDR1 SGHDN and CDR2 FVKESK come from the germline V gene. This CDR3 contains 15 residues. After removal of 2 bases from V and 7 bases from J, the junction contained 8 bases not matched to a gene. The CDR3, as DNA: TGTGCCAGCAGCCAACTACAGGGGTCGGGGAATGAGCAGTTCTTC. It specifies CASSQLQGSGNEQFF.

The chain links TRBV7-3 to TRBJ2-2; a weak D match, TRBD2 (5 bases). Germline V lookup: CDR1 SGHTA, CDR2 FQGTGA. The CDR3 contains 13 residues. Trimming removed 5 bases at V and 6 bases at J, with 10 bases between. CDR3 in amino acids: CASSVFGAGELFF. CDR3 nucleotides: TGTGCCAGCAGCGTATTCGGGGCCGGGGAGCTGTTTTTT.

The rearrangement uses TRBV19 and TRBJ2-5; TRBD2 is a possible D gene (6 bases). In germline, CDR1 is LNHDA, CDR2 SQIVND (reference sequence). The CDR3 is made up of 12 amino acids. Trimming removed 6 bases at V and 5 bases at J, with 10 bases between. The CDR3 spells CASRMAGETQYF. The CDR3 coding sequence is TGTGCCAGTAGAATGGCGGGGGAGACCCAGTACTTC.